This T cell receptor beta chain was recorded in a study of T cells after yellow fever vaccination. Study in general: Preparation of the low-cell-number fractions used SMART-Seq v4 Ultra Low Input. Findings and limits, study-wide: The booster saw the reappearance of most primary-vaccination clones (around 96% CD4, 88% CD8). A secondary response was less intense yet reached its peak sooner, at day 5 versus 15.

A word on this clonotype: The antigen is undetermined.

Generation of TCR cDNA used 5'RACE template switching (which added a universal primer site and UMIs). MiXCR, run by TCRdb on the 5' RACE reads, gives a single entry per CDR3 protein. Here the sample spans 250,000 or so distinct CDR3 sequences, less than 8.5% being singletons. The TCR was taken from a man aged 25-40 years who received the YFV17D yellow fever vaccine. Here the sequenced sample was CD4+ T cells sorted from PBMCs, taken 15 days after the yellow fever booster vaccination.

CDR3 sequence reads: CASSPSSGRATNEQFF. In nucleotides, the CDR3 is TGCGCCAGCAGCCCGTCTAGCGGGAGGGCGACTAATGAGCAGTTCTTC. This chain joins TRBV5-1 and TRBJ2-1; the match to TRBD2 covers 12 bases. V was clipped by 4 bases and J by 7 bases; unmatched bases: 9. CDR3 length: 16 amino acids. From germline, CDR1 is SGHRS and CDR2 YFSETQ.